This TCR beta chain was obtained from a study of cytomegalovirus exposure and HLA in healthy donors. The PCR had 60 Vbeta and 13 Jbeta primers. Libraries were prepared by immunoSEQ multiplex PCR; TCRdb keeps only in-frame clonotypes and omits some of them. The sample lists 95,000 to 150,000 clones, roughly 73% occurring once. V lost 6 bases, J lost 3 bases, and 15 bases lay in between. The CDR3 covers 15 residues. Germline V CDR1 and CDR2: MDHEN, SYDVKM. The TCR sequence derives from a man aged 55 to 70 in good health and CMV-seropositive. Material: PBMCs. This sequence joins TRBV28 and TRBJ1-5; D remains unclear. The CDR3 here is CASRPLSGVNQPQHF. CDR3 nucleotides: TGTGCCAGCAGACCCCTGAGCGGTGTCAATCAGCCCCAGCATTTT.